The rows below give T cell receptor beta chains drawn from one sample of a study of blood T cell repertoires in COVID-19. Method: immunoSEQ multiplex PCR; TCRdb's copy keeps in-frame clones and lacks some. The data show 200,000 to 250,000 clones, around 87% seen once. The sequenced material came from peripheral blood. These receptors were obtained from a woman aged 30 to 39 who had recovered from COVID-19. The CDR3 runs from the conserved cysteine through the conserved F or W. A D gene is named only where the DNA matches it firmly. Some rows have no size entry. The others give once, few or many, or a class for an expanded clone.

j_call d_call clone_size v_call cdr3_length cdr3_aa cdr3_nt
TRBJ1-1 NA NA TRBV4-2 14 CASSQTGLNTEAFF TGTGCCAGCAGCCAGACAGGTCTGAACACTGAAGCTTTCTTT
TRBJ1-5 TRBD1 NA TRBV13 16 CASSLGGQGAGQPQHF TGTGCCAGCAGCTTAGGAGGACAGGGGGCAGGTCAGCCCCAGCATTTT
TRBJ2-2 TRBD1 NA TRBV30 16 CAWSLPLDRGPGELFF TGTGCCTGGAGTTTACCGTTGGACAGGGGACCCGGGGAGCTGTTTTTT
TRBJ1-1 NA NA TRBV23-1 16 CASSQSGGLMNTEAFF TGCGCCAGCAGTCAATCGGGAGGGCTCATGAACACTGAAGCTTTCTTT
TRBJ2-3 TRBD2 few TRBV15 16 CATSGTSGGFTDTQYF TGTGCCACCAGCGGGACTAGCGGGGGGTTCACAGATACGCAGTATTTT
TRBJ1-2 NA NA TRBV19 15 CASQQSRPYGYGYTF TGTGCCAGCCAACAGAGTCGACCATATGGCTATGGCTACACCTTC
TRBJ1-1 NA NA TRBV2 10 CATPQTEAFF TGTGCCACCCCCCAAACTGAAGCTTTCTTT
TRBJ2-1 TRBD2 NA TRBV6-2/TRBV6-3 16 CASSYPRGGAMAQQFF TGTGCCAGCAGTTACCCCCGCGGGGGGGCGATGGCCCAGCAGTTCTTC
TRBJ1-2 TRBD1 NA TRBV2 14 CASSYDRADYGYTF TGTGCCAGCAGTTACGACAGGGCTGACTATGGCTACACCTTC
TRBJ2-5 TRBD2 NA TRBV6-4 18 CASSDHQPSGGLKETQYF TGTGCCAGCAGTGACCATCAGCCCAGCGGGGGCCTTAAAGAGACCCAGTACTTC
TRBJ2-2 NA NA TRBV6-5 14 CASSSQGSGGELFF TGTGCCAGCAGTTCTCAGGGTAGCGGCGGGGAGCTGTTTTTT
TRBJ2-7 NA once TRBV5-4 12 CASSFGIYEQYF TGTGCCAGCAGCTTCGGTATTTACGAGCAGTACTTC
TRBJ1-2 TRBD1 NA TRBV11-2 15 CASSWDRGNVYGYTF TGTGCCAGCAGCTGGGACAGGGGGAATGTATATGGCTACACCTTC
TRBJ2-5 TRBD2 NA TRBV6-1 17 CASSEVVWTSGQETQYF TGTGCCAGCAGTGAAGTGGTTTGGACTAGCGGCCAAGAGACCCAGTACTTC
TRBJ2-3 NA once TRBV4-2 14 CASSQAGGTDTQYF TGTGCCAGCAGCCAAGCGGGTGGCACAGATACGCAGTATTTT
TRBJ1-5 NA NA TRBV5-6 14 CASSLPGIGQPQHF TGTGCCAGCAGCTTGCCAGGGATAGGACAGCCCCAGCATTTT
TRBJ1-1 NA NA TRBV7-8 12 CASSRGNTEAFF TGTGCCAGCAGCCGCGGGAACACTGAAGCTTTCTTT
TRBJ1-5 TRBD1 NA TRBV2 14 CASSVQGADQPQHF TGTGCCAGCAGCGTACAGGGGGCCGATCAGCCCCAGCATTTT
TRBJ1-2 NA NA TRBV6-1 14 CASSEWGTTYGYTF TGTGCCAGCAGTGAATGGGGCACTACCTATGGCTACACCTTC